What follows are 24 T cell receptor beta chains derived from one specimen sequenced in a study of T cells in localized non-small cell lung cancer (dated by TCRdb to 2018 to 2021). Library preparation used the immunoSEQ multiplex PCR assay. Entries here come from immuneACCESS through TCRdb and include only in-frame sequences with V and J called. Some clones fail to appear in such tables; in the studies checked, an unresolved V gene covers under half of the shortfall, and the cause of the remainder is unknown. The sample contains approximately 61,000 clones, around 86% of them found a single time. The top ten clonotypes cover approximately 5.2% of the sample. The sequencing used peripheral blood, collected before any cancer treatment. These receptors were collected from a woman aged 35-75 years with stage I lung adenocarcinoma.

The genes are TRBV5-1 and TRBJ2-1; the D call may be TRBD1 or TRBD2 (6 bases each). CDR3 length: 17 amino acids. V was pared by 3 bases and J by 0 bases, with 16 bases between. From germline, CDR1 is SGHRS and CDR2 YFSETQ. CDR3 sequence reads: CASSYLGGQSSYNEQFF. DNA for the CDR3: TGCGCCAGCAGCTACCTTGGGGGGCAAAGCTCCTACAATGAGCAGTTCTTC.

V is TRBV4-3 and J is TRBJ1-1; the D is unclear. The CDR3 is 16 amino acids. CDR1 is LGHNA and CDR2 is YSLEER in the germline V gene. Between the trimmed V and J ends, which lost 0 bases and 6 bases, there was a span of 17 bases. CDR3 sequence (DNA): TGCGCCAGCAGCCAAGATCGGACCGGGCGAAGCGCTGAAGCTTTCTTT. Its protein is CASSQDRTGRSAEAFF.

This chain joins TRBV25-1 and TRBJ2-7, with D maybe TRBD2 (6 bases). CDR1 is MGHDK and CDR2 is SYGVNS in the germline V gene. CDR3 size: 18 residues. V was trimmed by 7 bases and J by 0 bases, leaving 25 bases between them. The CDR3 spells CASTPKEGTDGGSYEQYF. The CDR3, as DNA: TGTGCCAGCACCCCAAAGGAGGGGACCGACGGGGGCTCCTACGAGCAGTACTTC.

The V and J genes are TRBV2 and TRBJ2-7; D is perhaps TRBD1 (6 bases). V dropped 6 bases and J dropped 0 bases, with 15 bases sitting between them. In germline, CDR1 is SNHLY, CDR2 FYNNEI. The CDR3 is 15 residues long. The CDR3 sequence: CASRLQGLSSYEQYF. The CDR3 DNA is TGTGCCAGCAGACTACAGGGTCTATCCTCCTACGAGCAGTACTTC.

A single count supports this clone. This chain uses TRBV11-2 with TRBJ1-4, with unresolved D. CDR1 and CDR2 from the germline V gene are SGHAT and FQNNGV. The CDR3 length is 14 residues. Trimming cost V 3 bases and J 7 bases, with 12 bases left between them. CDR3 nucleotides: TGTGCCAGCAGCTTTCTTATACAGTCTGAAAAACTGTTTTTT. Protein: CASSFLIQSEKLFF.

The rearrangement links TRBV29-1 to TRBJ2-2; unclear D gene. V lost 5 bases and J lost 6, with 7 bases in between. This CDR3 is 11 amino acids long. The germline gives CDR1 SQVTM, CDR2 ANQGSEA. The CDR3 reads CSVWSSGELFF. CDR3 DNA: TGCAGCGTTTGGAGCTCCGGGGAGCTGTTTTTT.

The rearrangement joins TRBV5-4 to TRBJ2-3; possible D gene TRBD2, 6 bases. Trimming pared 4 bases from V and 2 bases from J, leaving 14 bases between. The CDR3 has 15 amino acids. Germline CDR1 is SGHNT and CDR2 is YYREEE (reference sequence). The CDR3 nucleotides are TGTGCCAGCAGCCCCTTGCCTAGCGCCACAGATACGCAGTATTTT. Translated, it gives CASSPLPSATDTQYF. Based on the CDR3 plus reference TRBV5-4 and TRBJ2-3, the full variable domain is ETGVTQSPTHLIKTRGQQVTLRCSSQSGHNTVSWYQQALGQGPQFIFQYYREEENGRGNFPPRFSGLQFPNYSSELNVNALELDDSALYLCASSPLPSATDTQYFGPGTRLTVL.

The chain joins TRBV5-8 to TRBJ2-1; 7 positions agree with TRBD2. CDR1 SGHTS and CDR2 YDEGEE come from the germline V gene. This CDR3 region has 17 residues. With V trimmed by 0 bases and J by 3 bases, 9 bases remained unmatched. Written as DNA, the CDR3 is TGTGCCAGCAGCTTGGCCATCGGACTAGTGCTCTACAATGAGCAGTTCTTC. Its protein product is CASSLAIGLVLYNEQFF.

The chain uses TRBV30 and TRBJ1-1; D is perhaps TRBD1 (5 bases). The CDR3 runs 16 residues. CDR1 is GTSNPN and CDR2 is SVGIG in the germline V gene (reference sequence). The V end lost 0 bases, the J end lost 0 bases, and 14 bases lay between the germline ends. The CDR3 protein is CAWSVRGVGLNTEAFF. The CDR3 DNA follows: TGTGCCTGGAGTGTAAGAGGGGTAGGGTTGAACACTGAAGCTTTCTTT.

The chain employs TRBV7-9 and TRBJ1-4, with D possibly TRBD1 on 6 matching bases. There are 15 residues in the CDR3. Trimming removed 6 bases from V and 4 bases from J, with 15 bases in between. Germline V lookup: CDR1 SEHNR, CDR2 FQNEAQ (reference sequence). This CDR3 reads CASSLEGVINEKLFF. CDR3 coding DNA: TGTGCCAGCAGTCTAGAGGGGGTTATTAATGAAAAACTGTTTTTT.

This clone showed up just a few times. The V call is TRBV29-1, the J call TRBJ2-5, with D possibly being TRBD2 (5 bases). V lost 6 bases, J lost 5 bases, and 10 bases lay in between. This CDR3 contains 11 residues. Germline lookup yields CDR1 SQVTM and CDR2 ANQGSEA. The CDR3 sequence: CSVGNGETQYF. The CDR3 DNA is TGCAGCGTCGGGAATGGGGAGACCCAGTACTTC.

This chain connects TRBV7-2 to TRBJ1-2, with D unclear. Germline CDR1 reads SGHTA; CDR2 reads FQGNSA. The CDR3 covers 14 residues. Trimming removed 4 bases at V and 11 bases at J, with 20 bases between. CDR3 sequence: CASSSPPGRLGYTF. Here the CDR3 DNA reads TGTGCCAGCAGCTCCCCTCCTGGGCGTCTCGGGTACACCTTC.

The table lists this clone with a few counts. The CDR3 here is CASSETWEAFF. The CDR3 region has the DNA TGTGCCAGCAGTGAAACGTGGGAAGCTTTCTTT. The chain carries TRBV2 and TRBJ1-1; no reliable D call. There are 11 residues in the CDR3. Trimming removed 2 bases from V and 8 bases from J, with 6 bases in between. Germline V gene lookup returns CDR1 SNHLY and CDR2 FYNNEI. Filled out from reference TRBV2 and TRBJ1-1, the complete variable domain reads EPEVTQTPSHQVTQMGQEVILRCVPISNHLYFYWYRQILGQKVEFLVSFYNNEISEKSEIFDDQFSVERPDGSNFTLKIRSTKLEDSAMYFCASSETWEAFFGQGTRLTVV.

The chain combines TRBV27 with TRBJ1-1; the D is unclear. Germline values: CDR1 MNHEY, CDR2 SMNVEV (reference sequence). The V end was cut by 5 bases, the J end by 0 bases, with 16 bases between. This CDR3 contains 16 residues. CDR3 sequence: CASSPRGGRLNTEAFF. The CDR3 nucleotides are TGTGCCAGCAGTCCCCGAGGAGGTAGGTTGAACACTGAAGCTTTCTTT.

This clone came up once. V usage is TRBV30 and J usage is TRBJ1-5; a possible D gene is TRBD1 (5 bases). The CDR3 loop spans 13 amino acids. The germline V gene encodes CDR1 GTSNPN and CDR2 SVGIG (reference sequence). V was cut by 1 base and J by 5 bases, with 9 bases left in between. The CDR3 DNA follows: TGTGCCTGGAGTGGAGGAGGGGATCAGCCCCAGCATTTT. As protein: CAWSGGGDQPQHF.

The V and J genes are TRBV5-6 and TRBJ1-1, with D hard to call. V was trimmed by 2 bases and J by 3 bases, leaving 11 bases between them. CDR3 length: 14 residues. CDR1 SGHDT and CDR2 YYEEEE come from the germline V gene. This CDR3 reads CASSFGHKDTEAFF. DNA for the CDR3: TGTGCCAGCAGCTTCGGGCATAAGGACACTGAAGCTTTCTTT.

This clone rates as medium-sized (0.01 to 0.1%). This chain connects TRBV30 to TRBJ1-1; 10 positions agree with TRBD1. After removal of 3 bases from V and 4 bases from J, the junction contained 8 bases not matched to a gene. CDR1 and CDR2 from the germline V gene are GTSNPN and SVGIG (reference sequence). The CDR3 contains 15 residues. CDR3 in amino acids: CAWRIPGQGSTEAFF. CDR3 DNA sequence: TGTGCCTGGAGAATACCGGGACAGGGGAGCACTGAAGCTTTCTTT.

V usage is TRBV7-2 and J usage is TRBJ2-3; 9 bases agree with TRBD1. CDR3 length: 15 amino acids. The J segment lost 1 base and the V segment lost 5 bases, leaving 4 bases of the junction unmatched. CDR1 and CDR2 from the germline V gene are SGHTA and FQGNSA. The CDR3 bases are TGTGCCAGCAGCACCCGGACAGGGGGCACAGATACGCAGTATTTT. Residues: CASSTRTGGTDTQYF.

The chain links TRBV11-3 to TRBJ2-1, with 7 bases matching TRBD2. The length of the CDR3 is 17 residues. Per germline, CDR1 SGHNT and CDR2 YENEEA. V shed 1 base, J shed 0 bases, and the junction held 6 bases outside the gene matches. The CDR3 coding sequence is TGTGCCAGCAGCTTAGGCCTAGCGGCGAGCTCCTACAATGAGCAGTTCTTC. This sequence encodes CASSLGLAASSYNEQFF.

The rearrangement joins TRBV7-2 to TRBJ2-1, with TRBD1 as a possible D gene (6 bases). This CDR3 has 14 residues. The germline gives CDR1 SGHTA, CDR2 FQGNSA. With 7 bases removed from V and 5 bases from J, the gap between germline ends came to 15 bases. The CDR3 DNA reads TGTGCCAGCAACAAACAGGGTATGGACAATGAGCAGTTCTTC. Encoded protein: CASNKQGMDNEQFF.

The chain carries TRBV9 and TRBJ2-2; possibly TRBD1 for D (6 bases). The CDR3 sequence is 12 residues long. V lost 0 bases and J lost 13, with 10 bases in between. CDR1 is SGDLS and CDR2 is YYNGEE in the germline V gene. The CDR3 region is CASSVEQGGLFF. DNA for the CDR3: TGTGCCAGCAGCGTAGAACAGGGCGGGCTGTTTTTT.

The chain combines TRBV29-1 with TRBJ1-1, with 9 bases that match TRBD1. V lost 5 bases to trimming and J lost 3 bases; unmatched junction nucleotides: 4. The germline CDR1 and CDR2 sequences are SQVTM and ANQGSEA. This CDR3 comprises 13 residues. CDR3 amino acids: CSVRRQGDTEAFF. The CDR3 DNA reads TGCAGCGTTAGGAGACAGGGGGACACTGAAGCTTTCTTT.

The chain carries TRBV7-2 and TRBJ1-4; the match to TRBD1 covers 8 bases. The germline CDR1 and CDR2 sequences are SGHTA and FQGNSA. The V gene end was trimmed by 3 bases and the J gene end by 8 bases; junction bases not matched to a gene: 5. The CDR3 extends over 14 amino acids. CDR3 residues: CASSLSGGREKLFF. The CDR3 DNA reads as TGTGCCAGCAGCTTGTCAGGGGGCCGGGAAAAACTGTTTTTT.

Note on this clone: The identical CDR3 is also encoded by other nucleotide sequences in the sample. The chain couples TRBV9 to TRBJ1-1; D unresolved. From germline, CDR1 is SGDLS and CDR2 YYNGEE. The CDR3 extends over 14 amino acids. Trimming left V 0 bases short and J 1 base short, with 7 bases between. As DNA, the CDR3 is TGTGCCAGCAGCGTAGCTAGCGGGAACACTGAAGCTTTCTTT. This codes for CASSVASGNTEAFF. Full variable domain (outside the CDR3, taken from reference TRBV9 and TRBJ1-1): DSGVTQTPKHLITATGQRVTLRCSPRSGDLSVYWYQQSLDQGLQFLIQYYNGEERAKGNILERFSAQQFPDLHSELNLSSLELGDSALYFCASSVASGNTEAFFGQGTRLTVV.